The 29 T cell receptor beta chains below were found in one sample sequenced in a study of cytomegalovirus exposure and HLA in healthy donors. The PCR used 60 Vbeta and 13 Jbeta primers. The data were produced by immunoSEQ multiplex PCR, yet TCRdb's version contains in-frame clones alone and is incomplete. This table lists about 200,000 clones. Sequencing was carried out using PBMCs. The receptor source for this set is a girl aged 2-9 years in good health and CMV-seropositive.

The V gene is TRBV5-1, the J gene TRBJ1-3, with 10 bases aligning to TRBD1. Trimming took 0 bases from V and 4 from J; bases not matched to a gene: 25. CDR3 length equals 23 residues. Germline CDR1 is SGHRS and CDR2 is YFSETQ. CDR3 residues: CASSLASRWTGGNGLGSGNTIYF. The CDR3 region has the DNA TGCGCCAGCAGCTTGGCTTCACGATGGACAGGGGGAAACGGACTTGGTTCGGGAAACACCATATATTTT. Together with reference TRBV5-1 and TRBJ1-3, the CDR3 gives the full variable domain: KAGVTQTPRYLIKTRGQQVTLSCSPISGHRSVSWYQQTPGQGLQFLFEYFSETQRNKGNFPGRFSGRQFSNSRSEMNVSTLELGDSALYLCASSLASRWTGGNGLGSGNTIYFGEGSWLTVV.

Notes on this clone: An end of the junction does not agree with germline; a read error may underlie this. The CDR3 loop reads CASRSGSPTSGRRTLF. CDR3 nucleotide sequence: TGTGCCAGCAGATCAGGATCTCCGACTAGCGGGAGGAGGACGCTCTTC. The chain employs TRBV28 and TRBJ2-1; 13 bases match TRBD2. CDR1 is MDHEN and CDR2 is SYDVKM in the germline V gene. The CDR3 contains 16 residues.

DNA for the CDR3: TGTGCCAGCAGCGAAACAGGGCCCTATGGCTACACCTTC. Translated: CASSETGPYGYTF. The V gene is TRBV2, the J gene TRBJ1-2, with TRBD1 as a possible D gene (6 bases). Germline CDR1 reads SNHLY; CDR2 reads FYNNEI. Trimming shortened V by 6 bases and J by 4 bases, and 12 bases separated the two germline ends. This CDR3 has 13 amino acids.

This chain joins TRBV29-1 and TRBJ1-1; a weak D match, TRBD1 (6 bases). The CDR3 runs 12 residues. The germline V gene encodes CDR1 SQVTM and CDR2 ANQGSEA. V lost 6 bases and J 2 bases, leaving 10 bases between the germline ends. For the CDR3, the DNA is TGCAGCGTGGGACACCTCAACACTGAAGCTTTCTTT. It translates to CSVGHLNTEAFF.

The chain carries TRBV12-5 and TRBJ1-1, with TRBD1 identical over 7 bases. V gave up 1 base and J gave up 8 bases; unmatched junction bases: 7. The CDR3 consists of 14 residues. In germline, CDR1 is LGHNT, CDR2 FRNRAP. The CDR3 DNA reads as TGTGCTAGTGGTTTGGCACCCGGACAGGACGAAGCTTTCTTT. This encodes CASGLAPGQDEAFF.

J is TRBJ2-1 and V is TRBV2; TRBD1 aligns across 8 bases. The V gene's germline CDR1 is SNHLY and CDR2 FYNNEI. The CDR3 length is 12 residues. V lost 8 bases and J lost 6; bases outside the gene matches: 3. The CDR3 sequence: CASGQGLNEQFF. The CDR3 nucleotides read TGTGCCAGCGGACAGGGACTCAATGAGCAGTTCTTC.

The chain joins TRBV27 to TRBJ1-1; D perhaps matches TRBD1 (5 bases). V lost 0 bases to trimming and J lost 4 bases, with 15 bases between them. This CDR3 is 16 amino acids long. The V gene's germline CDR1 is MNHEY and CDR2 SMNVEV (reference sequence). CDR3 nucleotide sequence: TGTGCCAGCAGTTTATCCGCACGAGTGGGGGGCACTGAAGCTTTCTTT. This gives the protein CASSLSARVGGTEAFF.

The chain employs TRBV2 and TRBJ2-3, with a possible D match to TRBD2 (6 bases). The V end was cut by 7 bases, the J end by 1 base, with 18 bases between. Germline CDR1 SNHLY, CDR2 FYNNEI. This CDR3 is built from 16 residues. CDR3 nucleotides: TGTGCCAGCATGGGGATAGCGGAACCTGGCACAGATACGCAGTATTTT. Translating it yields CASMGIAEPGTDTQYF.

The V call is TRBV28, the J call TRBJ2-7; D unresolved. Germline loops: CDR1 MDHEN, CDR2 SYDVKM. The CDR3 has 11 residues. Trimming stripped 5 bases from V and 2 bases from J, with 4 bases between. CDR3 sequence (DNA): TGTGCCAGCAGTGCAGCCTACGAGCAGTACTTC. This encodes CASSAAYEQYF.

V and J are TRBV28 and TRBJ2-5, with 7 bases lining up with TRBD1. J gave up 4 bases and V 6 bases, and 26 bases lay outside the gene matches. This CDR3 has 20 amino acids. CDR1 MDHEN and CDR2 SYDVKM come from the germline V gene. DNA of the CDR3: TGTGCCAGCAGGCCCACCGGGATCAGATTCAAACAGGGGAAGGGAGAGACCCAGTACTTC. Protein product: CASRPTGIRFKQGKGETQYF.

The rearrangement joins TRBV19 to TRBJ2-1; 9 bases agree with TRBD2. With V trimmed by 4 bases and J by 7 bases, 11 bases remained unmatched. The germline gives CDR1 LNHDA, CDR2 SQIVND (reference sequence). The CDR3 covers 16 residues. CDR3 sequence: CASSTAGGQSRNEQFF. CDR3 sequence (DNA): TGTGCCAGTAGTACCGCGGGAGGGCAATCTCGGAATGAGCAGTTCTTC.

The CDR3 region has the DNA TGTGCCAGCAGCTTGGAGGGAGACTGGCCCTACGAGCAGTACTTC. It yields the protein CASSLEGDWPYEQYF. The rearrangement uses TRBV5-6 and TRBJ2-7; tentative D call: TRBD2 (5 bases). Germline CDR1 is SGHDT and CDR2 is YYEEEE. The length of the CDR3 is 15 residues. The germline V and J ends were trimmed by 0 bases and 2 bases, with 12 bases remaining between them.

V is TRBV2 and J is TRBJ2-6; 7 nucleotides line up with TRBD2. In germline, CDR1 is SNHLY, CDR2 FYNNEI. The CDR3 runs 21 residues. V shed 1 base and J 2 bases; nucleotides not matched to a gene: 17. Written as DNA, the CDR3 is TGTGCCAGCAGTGAAGGTCTCAGACTAGCTCTTCGCGCGACTGGGGCCAACGTCCTGACTTTC. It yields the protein CASSEGLRLALRATGANVLTF.

The DNA of the CDR3 is TGTGCCATCAGTGATGGGGCAAACCCTGGAAACACCATATATTTT. Protein product: CAISDGANPGNTIYF. This chain connects TRBV10-3 to TRBJ1-3; TRBD1 is a possible D gene (5 bases). The CDR3 is 15 residues long. Germline V CDR1 and CDR2: ENHRY, SYGVKD. Deletions cut 3 bases from V and 2 bases from J, with 11 bases between.

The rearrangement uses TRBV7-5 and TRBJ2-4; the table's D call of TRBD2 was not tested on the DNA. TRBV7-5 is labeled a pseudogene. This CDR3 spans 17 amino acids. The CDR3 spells CVRSLMAGGIAKNIQYF. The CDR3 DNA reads TGTGTCAGAAGCTTAATGGCGGGGGGCATAGCCAAAAACATTCAGTACTTC.

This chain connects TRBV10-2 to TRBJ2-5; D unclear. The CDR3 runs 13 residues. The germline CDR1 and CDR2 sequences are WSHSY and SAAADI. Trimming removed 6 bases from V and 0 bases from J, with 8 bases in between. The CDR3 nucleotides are TGCGCCAGCAGGGCAGGAAACCAAGAGACCCAGTACTTC. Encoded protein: CASRAGNQETQYF.

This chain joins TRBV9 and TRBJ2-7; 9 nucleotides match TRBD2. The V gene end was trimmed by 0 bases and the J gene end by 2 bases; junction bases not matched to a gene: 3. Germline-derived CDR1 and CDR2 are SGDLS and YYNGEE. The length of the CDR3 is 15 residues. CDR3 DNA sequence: TGTGCCAGCAGCGTAGGACTAGCGGATACCTACGAGCAGTACTTC. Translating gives CASSVGLADTYEQYF.

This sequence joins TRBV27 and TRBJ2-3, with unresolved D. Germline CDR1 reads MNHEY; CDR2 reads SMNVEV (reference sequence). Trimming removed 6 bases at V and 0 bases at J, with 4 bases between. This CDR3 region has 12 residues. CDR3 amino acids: CASRSSTDTQYF. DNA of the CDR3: TGTGCCAGCAGATCTAGCACAGATACGCAGTATTTT.

The CDR3 loop is CASSLVSPGGGREKLFF. As DNA, the CDR3 is TGTGCCAGCAGCTTAGTCTCCCCAGGGGGCGGGCGGGAAAAACTGTTTTTT. The chain carries TRBV11-2 and TRBJ1-4, with 8 bases fitting TRBD1. The CDR3 is 17 residues long. The V gene's germline CDR1 is SGHAT and CDR2 FQNNGV. V trimming: 1 base; J trimming: 8 bases; junction bases outside the gene matches: 12.

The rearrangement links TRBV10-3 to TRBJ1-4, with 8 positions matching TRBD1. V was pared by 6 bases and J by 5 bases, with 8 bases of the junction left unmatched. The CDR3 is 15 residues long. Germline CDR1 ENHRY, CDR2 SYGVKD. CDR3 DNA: TGTGCCATCAGGGGGACAGGCTCTGGAAATGAAAAACTGTTTTTT. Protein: CAIRGTGSGNEKLFF.

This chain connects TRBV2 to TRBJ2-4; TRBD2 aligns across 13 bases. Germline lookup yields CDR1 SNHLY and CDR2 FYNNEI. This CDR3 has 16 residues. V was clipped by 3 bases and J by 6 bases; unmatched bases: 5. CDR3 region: CASSDTSGRGVNIQYF. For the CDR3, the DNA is TGTGCCAGCAGTGACACTAGCGGGAGGGGAGTAAACATTCAGTACTTC.

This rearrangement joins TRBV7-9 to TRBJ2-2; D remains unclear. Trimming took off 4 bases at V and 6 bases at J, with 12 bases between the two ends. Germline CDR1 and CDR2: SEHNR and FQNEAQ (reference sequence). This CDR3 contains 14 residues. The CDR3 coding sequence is TGTGCCAGCAGCTCAGGCGCAGGCCCCGGGGAGCTGTTTTTT. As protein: CASSSGAGPGELFF. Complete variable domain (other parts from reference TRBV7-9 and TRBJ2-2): DTGVSQNPRHKITKRGQNVTFRCDPISEHNRLYWYRQTLGQGPEFLTYFQNEAQLEKSRLLSDRFSAERPKGSFSTLEIQRTEQGDSAMYLCASSSGAGPGELFFGEGSRLTVL.

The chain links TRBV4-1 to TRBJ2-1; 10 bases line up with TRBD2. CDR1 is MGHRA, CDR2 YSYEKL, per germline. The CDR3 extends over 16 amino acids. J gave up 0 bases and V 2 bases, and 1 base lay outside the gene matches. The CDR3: CASSQRTSGSYNEQFF. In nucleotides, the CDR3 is TGCGCCAGCAGCCAAAGGACTAGCGGCTCCTACAATGAGCAGTTCTTC.

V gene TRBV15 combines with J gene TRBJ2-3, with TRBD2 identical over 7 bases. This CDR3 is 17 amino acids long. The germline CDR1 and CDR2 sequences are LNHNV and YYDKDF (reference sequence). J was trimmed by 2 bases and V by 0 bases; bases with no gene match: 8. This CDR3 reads CATSRDLAGDNTDTQYF. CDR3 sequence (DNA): TGTGCCACCAGCAGAGACCTTGCGGGAGACAACACAGATACGCAGTATTTT.

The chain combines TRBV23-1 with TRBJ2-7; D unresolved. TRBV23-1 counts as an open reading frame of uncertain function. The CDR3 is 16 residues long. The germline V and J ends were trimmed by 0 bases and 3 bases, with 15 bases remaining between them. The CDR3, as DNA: TGCGCCAGCAGTCAATCGTTTCGCGAAAGCCTCTACGAGCAGTACTTC. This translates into CASSQSFRESLYEQYF.

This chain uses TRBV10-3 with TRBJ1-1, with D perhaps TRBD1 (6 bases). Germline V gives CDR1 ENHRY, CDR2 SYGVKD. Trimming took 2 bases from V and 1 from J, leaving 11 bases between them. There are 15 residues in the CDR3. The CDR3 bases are TGTGCCATCAGTGAGGCCGGGACACAGAACACTGAAGCTTTCTTT. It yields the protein CAISEAGTQNTEAFF.

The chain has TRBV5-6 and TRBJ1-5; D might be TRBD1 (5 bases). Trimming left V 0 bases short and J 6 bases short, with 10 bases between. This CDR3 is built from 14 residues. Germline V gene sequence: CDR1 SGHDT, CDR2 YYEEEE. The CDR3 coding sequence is TGTGCCAGCAGCTTGGGGAGGGGCAGTCAGCCCCAGCATTTT. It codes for CASSLGRGSQPQHF.

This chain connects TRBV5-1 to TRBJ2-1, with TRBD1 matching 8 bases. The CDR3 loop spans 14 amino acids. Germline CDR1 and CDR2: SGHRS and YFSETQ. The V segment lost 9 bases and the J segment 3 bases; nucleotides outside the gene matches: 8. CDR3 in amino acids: CATGAGTGYNEQFF. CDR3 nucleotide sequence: TGCGCCACAGGGGCCGGGACAGGCTACAATGAGCAGTTCTTC.

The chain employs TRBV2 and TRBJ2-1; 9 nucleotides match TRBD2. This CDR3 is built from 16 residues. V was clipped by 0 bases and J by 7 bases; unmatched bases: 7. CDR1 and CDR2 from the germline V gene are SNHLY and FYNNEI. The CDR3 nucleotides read TGTGCCAGCAGTGAAGCCATGGGGACTAGCCGTAATGAGCAGTTCTTC. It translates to CASSEAMGTSRNEQFF.